This is a list of T cell receptor beta chains from one sample in a study of T cell responses to AZD1222 COVID-19 vaccine. Clones were sequenced by immunoSEQ multiplex PCR, and TCRdb holds only the in-frame ones, with some missing. The data contain 100,000 to 150,000 clones, approximately 90% of them singletons. The sequencing used peripheral blood, collected on day 0 of AZD1222 vaccination. These receptors were taken from an adult in good health. The CDR3 runs from the conserved cysteine through the conserved F or W. Each record gives: V gene, D gene, CDR3 length, clone size, J gene, CDR3 DNA, CDR3 protein. The D gene is left open where the match is weak. Expanded clones get a size class; other rows say once, few or many, or leave the size out.

v_call: TRBV6-1
d_call: -
cdr3_length: 14
clone_size: -
j_call: TRBJ1-1
cdr3_nt: TGTGCCAGCAGTGAAGCGGCGCCTGTCACTGAAGCTTTCTTT
cdr3_aa: CASSEAAPVTEAFF

v_call: TRBV7-2
d_call: -
cdr3_length: 13
clone_size: -
j_call: TRBJ1-4
cdr3_nt: TGTGCCAGCAGCTTAGGCACCACCGGGATGGTGTTTTTT
cdr3_aa: CASSLGTTGMVFF

v_call: TRBV6-5
d_call: TRBD2
cdr3_length: 15
clone_size: -
j_call: TRBJ2-7
cdr3_nt: TGTGCCAGCAGTTACTCGAGAGCGGGAGGGTACGAGCAGTACTTC
cdr3_aa: CASSYSRAGGYEQYF

v_call: TRBV6-1
d_call: -
cdr3_length: 14
clone_size: -
j_call: TRBJ1-2
cdr3_nt: TGTGCCAGCAGTGAAGCTTACGGGAACTATGGCTACACCTTC
cdr3_aa: CASSEAYGNYGYTF

v_call: TRBV28
d_call: -
cdr3_length: 15
clone_size: -
j_call: TRBJ1-1
cdr3_nt: TGTGCCAGCAGTTCCCTTGGGGGGCTAAACACTGAAGCTTTCTTT
cdr3_aa: CASSSLGGLNTEAFF

v_call: TRBV24-1
d_call: -
cdr3_length: 15
clone_size: -
j_call: TRBJ2-1
cdr3_nt: TGTGCCACCAGTGCACCTGGCCAGGTTTTGGATGAGCAGTTCTTC
cdr3_aa: CATSAPGQVLDEQFF

v_call: TRBV7-2
d_call: -
cdr3_length: 16
clone_size: -
j_call: TRBJ2-7
cdr3_nt: TGTGCCAGCAGCTTAGAATTGCAACCTAGCTCCTACGAGCAGTACTTC
cdr3_aa: CASSLELQPSSYEQYF

v_call: TRBV19
d_call: -
cdr3_length: 11
clone_size: -
j_call: TRBJ1-2
cdr3_nt: TGTGCCAGTAGAAGGGGCTATGGCTACACCTTC
cdr3_aa: CASRRGYGYTF

v_call: TRBV6-4
d_call: TRBD2
cdr3_length: 16
clone_size: -
j_call: TRBJ2-1
cdr3_nt: TGTGCCAGCAGTGGGGGGGGAGTCGGCAACTACAATGAGCAGTTCTTC
cdr3_aa: CASSGGGVGNYNEQFF

v_call: TRBV6-2/TRBV6-3
d_call: -
cdr3_length: 19
clone_size: -
j_call: TRBJ1-5
cdr3_nt: TGTGCCAGCAGTTACATGGAGCAGCTTCCCACCTATAGCAATCAGCCCCAGCATTTT
cdr3_aa: CASSYMEQLPTYSNQPQHF

v_call: TRBV5-4
d_call: -
cdr3_length: 13
clone_size: -
j_call: TRBJ1-5
cdr3_nt: TGTGCCAGCAGCTCCTCAGCTCAAGAGCCCCAGCATTTT
cdr3_aa: CASSSSAQEPQHF

v_call: TRBV18
d_call: TRBD2
cdr3_length: 16
clone_size: -
j_call: TRBJ2-2
cdr3_nt: TGTGCCAGCTCACCGACTAGCGGGATAGACACCGGGGAGCTGTTTTTT
cdr3_aa: CASSPTSGIDTGELFF

v_call: TRBV4-3
d_call: -
cdr3_length: 14
clone_size: many
j_call: TRBJ2-7
cdr3_nt: TGCGCCAGCAGCCAATGGGAGGCCTCCTACGAGCAGTACTTC
cdr3_aa: CASSQWEASYEQYF

v_call: TRBV19
d_call: -
cdr3_length: 14
clone_size: -
j_call: TRBJ1-1
cdr3_nt: TGTGCCAGTACTACGACAGACTTGAACACTGAAGCTTTCTTT
cdr3_aa: CASTTTDLNTEAFF